Presented here are 16 T cell receptor beta chains from one specimen sequenced in a study of blood T cell repertoires in COVID-19. TCRdb's table, derived via immunoSEQ multiplex PCR, lists solely in-frame clones and lacks some. The sample shows tens of thousands of clones, roughly 90% of them seen only once. Material for sequencing was peripheral blood. These receptors were obtained from an elderly man with acute or convalescent COVID-19.

The chain is built from TRBV18 and TRBJ1-2, with D unclear. This CDR3 region has 14 residues. The germline V and J ends were trimmed by 0 bases and 2 bases, with 7 bases remaining between them. Germline loops: CDR1 KGHSH, CDR2 LQKENI. DNA of the CDR3: TGTGCCAGCTCACCACCGGGCAGGAACTATGGCTACACCTTC. Translating gives CASSPPGRNYGYTF.

This clone was recorded only once. The chain couples TRBV6-1 to TRBJ2-4, with a weak D call TRBD2 (7 bases). CDR3 length: 16 amino acids. The V end was cut by 3 bases, the J end by 3 bases, with 15 bases between. Germline assignment: CDR1 MNHNS and CDR2 SASEGT. CDR3 sequence reads: CASSEGRGGFKNIQYF. The CDR3 DNA follows: TGTGCCAGCAGTGAGGGGAGGGGGGGGTTCAAAAACATTCAGTACTTC.

CDR3 sequence reads: CASSLSRLNRGYGYTF. The CDR3 DNA follows: TGTGCCAGCAGCTTATCTCGACTCAACAGGGGCTATGGCTACACCTTC. The chain has TRBV7-9 and TRBJ1-2; 7 bases line up with TRBD1. V dropped 2 bases and J dropped 4; count of bases not matched to a gene: 10. This CDR3 has 16 residues. Germline values: CDR1 SEHNR, CDR2 FQNEAQ (reference sequence).

The chain carries TRBV6-1 and TRBJ2-5, with 8 bases matching TRBD1. The J call may be faulty, since TRBJ2-7 better matches the DNA end. The CDR3 loop spans 17 amino acids. Germline CDR1 is MNHNS and CDR2 is SASEGT. CDR3 DNA: TGTGCCAGCAGTGATTCTGTTGGGACAGGCGCGAGCTACGAGCAGTACTTC. This translates into CASSDSVGTGASYEQYF.

This clone came up once. The J gene is TRBJ2-3, the V gene TRBV6-2 or TRBV6-3; 7 bases agree with TRBD1. V was clipped by 5 bases and J by 3 bases; unmatched bases: 11. The CDR3 covers 16 residues. Per the germline V gene, CDR1 is MNHEY and CDR2 is SVGEGT. CDR3 in DNA: TGTGCCAGCAGTCGGGACAGTTCCGGTCTTACAGATACGCAGTATTTT. This codes for CASSRDSSGLTDTQYF.

The chain combines TRBV3-1 (or the pseudogene TRBV3-2) with TRBJ1-2; weak D call: TRBD1 (5 bases). CDR1 is LGHDT and CDR2 is YNNKEL in the germline V gene (reference sequence). The CDR3 contains 15 residues. V was trimmed by 1 base and J by 5 bases, leaving 14 bases between them. The CDR3 region is CASSQGPGTTYGYTF. CDR3 coding DNA: TGTGCCAGCAGCCAAGGTCCCGGGACTACTTATGGCTACACCTTC.

V gene TRBV9 combines with J gene TRBJ2-2; a weak D match, TRBD1 (5 bases). The CDR3 is 13 amino acids. Trimming took off 6 bases at V and 1 base at J, with 7 bases between the two ends. Germline lookup yields CDR1 SGDLS and CDR2 YYNGEE. This chain's CDR3 is CASKDRNTGELFF. The CDR3 DNA reads TGTGCCAGCAAAGACAGGAACACCGGGGAGCTGTTTTTT.

V gene TRBV15 combines with J gene TRBJ1-1, with D possibly matching TRBD1 (6 bases). CDR1 is LNHNV, CDR2 YYDKDF, per germline (reference sequence). V lost 0 bases to trimming and J lost 5 bases, with 16 bases between them. This CDR3 comprises 16 residues. CDR3 residues: CATSREGTGRGTEAFF. The CDR3 nucleotides read TGTGCCACCAGCAGAGAAGGTACAGGGCGGGGGACTGAAGCTTTCTTT. Variable domain in full (rest from reference TRBV15 and TRBJ1-1): DAMVIQNPRYQVTQFGKPVTLSCSQTLNHNVMYWYQQKSSQAPKLLFHYYDKDFNNEADTPDNFQSRRPNTSFCFLDIRSPGLGDTAMYLCATSREGTGRGTEAFFGQGTRLTVV.

V usage is TRBV4-1 and J usage is TRBJ1-3, with D tentatively TRBD1 (6 bases). The germline CDR1 and CDR2 sequences are MGHRA and YSYEKL. CDR3 length equals 16 residues. The germline V and J ends were trimmed by 3 bases and 6 bases, with 18 bases remaining between them. The CDR3: CASSHVGTSFKNTIYF. CDR3 DNA sequence: TGCGCCAGCAGCCATGTCGGGACATCGTTTAAAAACACCATATATTTT.

Only a few counts were recorded for this clone. This chain links TRBV4-1 with TRBJ1-1; possibly TRBD1 for D (5 bases). CDR3 length equals 19 residues. Germline-derived CDR1 and CDR2 are MGHRA and YSYEKL. Trimming left V 0 bases short and J 0 bases short, with 20 bases between. In DNA, the CDR3 is TGCGCCAGCAGCCAAGATTGGCGACAGATCCCGCTCATGAACACTGAAGCTTTCTTT. It yields the protein CASSQDWRQIPLMNTEAFF.

This rearrangement joins TRBV25-1 to TRBJ1-3; D may be TRBD1 (5 bases). CDR1 is MGHDK, CDR2 SYGVNS, per germline. V was clipped by 4 bases and J by 3 bases, with 10 bases between them. The CDR3 consists of 14 residues. The CDR3 loop is CASSGTGIGNTIYF. The CDR3 DNA reads TGTGCCAGCAGTGGTACAGGCATTGGAAACACCATATATTTT.

In its sample, this clone was seen once. V and J are TRBV6-6 and TRBJ1-6; D might be TRBD1 (5 bases). The V gene lost 0 bases and the J gene lost 6 bases, with 9 bases spanning the gap. The CDR3 has 15 residues. The germline V gene encodes CDR1 MNHNY and CDR2 SVGAGI (reference sequence). In nucleotides, the CDR3 is TGTGCCAGCAGTTACTCGACAGATGGTAATTCACCCCTCCACTTT. Encoded protein: CASSYSTDGNSPLHF.

A single count supports this clone. This sequence joins TRBV3-1 (or the pseudogene TRBV3-2) and TRBJ1-5; a weak D match, TRBD1 (5 bases). The length of the CDR3 is 14 residues. The germline CDR1 and CDR2 sequences are LGHDT and YNNKEL (reference sequence). Between the trimmed V and J ends, which lost 4 bases and 4 bases, there was a span of 11 bases. CDR3 loop: CASSPDGANQPQHF. The CDR3 DNA reads TGTGCCAGCAGCCCGGATGGGGCTAATCAGCCCCAGCATTTT.

This chain joins TRBV7-9 and TRBJ2-7; TRBD1 matches at 9 bases. Per the germline V gene, CDR1 is SEHNR and CDR2 is FQNEAQ (reference sequence). Trimming removed 7 bases from V and 4 bases from J; junction bases left unmatched: 8. The CDR3 is made up of 14 amino acids. CDR3 sequence: CASTLTGGVYEQYF. CDR3 nucleotides: TGTGCCAGCACCTTGACAGGGGGTGTATACGAGCAGTACTTC.

This clone was seen at least ten times. The CDR3 sequence is CATGADQPQHF. CDR3 nucleotides: TGTGCCACGGGAGCGGATCAGCCCCAGCATTTT. The V call is TRBV6-4, the J call TRBJ1-5; D unresolved. CDR1 and CDR2 from the germline V gene are MRHNA and SNTAGT. The CDR3 spans 11 residues. Trimming cost V 10 bases and J 5 bases, with 9 bases left between them.

CDR3 residues: CASSLGTEHTEAFF. DNA of the CDR3: TGTGCCAGCAGCCTTGGGACAGAGCACACTGAAGCTTTCTTT. V gene TRBV9 combines with J gene TRBJ1-1, with 7 bases identical to TRBD1. There are 14 residues in the CDR3. Germline assignment: CDR1 SGDLS and CDR2 YYNGEE. Trimming removed 4 bases from V and 3 bases from J; junction bases left unmatched: 6.